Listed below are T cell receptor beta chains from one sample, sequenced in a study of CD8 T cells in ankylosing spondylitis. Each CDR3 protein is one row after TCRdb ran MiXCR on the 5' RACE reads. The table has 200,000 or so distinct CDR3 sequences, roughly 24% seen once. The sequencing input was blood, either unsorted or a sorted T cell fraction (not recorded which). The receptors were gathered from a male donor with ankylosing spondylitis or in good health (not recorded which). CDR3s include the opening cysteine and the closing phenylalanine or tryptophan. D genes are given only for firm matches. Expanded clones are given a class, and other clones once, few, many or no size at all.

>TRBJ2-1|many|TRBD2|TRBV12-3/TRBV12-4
CASSSGSSYNEQFF
TGTGCCAGCAGTAGCGGGAGCTCCTACAATGAGCAGTTCTTC
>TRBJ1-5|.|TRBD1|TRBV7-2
CASSVNRGDQPQHF
TGTGCCAGCAGCGTTAACAGGGGTGATCAGCCCCAGCATTTT
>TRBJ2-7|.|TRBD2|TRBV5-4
CASSLSSTSGGHRQYF
TGTGCCAGCAGCTTATCCTCGACTAGCGGGGGCCATCGGCAGTACTTC
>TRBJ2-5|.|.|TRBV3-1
CASSHQGGRSETQYF
TGTGCCAGCAGCCATCAAGGGGGACGGTCAGAGACCCAGTACTTC
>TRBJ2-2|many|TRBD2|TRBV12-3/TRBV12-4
CASSSRVLADTGELFF
TGTGCCAGCAGTTCCCGGGTGCTAGCGGACACCGGGGAGCTGTTTTTT
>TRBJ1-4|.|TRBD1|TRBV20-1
CSATGSEEKLFF
TGCAGTGCGACAGGGTCGGAAGAAAAACTGTTTTTT
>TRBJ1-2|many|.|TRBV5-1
CASSVDDTAYGYTF
TGCGCCAGCAGCGTAGACGACACCGCGTATGGCTACACCTTC
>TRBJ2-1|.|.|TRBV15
CATSREGPFSYNEQFF
TGTGCCACCAGCAGGGAGGGTCCTTTCTCCTACAATGAGCAGTTCTTC
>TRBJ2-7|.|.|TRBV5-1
CASRREWYEQYF
TGCGCCAGCAGACGGGAGTGGTACGAGCAGTACTTC
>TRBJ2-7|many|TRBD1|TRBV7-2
CASSLALSGTGLYEQYF
TGTGCCAGCAGCTTAGCCTTATCGGGGACAGGTCTCTACGAGCAGTACTTC
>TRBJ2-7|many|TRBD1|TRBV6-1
CASRSGQGASYEQYF
TGTGCCAGCAGATCGGGACAGGGGGCTTCCTACGAGCAGTACTTC
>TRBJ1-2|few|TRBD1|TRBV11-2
CASSLDRTGGGYTF
TGTGCCAGCAGCTTAGATCGGACAGGGGGTGGCTACACCTTC
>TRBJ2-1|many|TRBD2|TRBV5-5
CASSWEVAGVSYNEQFF
TGTGCCAGCAGCTGGGAAGTAGCGGGAGTGTCCTACAATGAGCAGTTCTTC
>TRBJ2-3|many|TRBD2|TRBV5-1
CASSLTGGHGDTQYF
TGCGCCAGCAGCTTGACGGGAGGGCATGGAGATACGCAGTATTTT
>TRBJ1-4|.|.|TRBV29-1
CSVAGQEKLFF
TGCAGCGTTGCCGGACAGGAAAAACTGTTTTTT
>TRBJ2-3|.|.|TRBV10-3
CAISGGSGGGTDTQYF
TGTGCCATCTCGGGTGGGAGTGGTGGAGGCACAGATACGCAGTATTTT
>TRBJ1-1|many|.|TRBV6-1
CATGGGRNTEAFF
TGTGCCACCGGGGGCGGCCGGAACACTGAAGCTTTCTTT
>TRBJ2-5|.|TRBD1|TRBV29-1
CSVRDRDPQETQYF
TGCAGCGTCCGGGACAGGGATCCCCAAGAGACCCAGTACTTC
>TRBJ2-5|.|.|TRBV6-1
CASSVLGETQYF
TGTGCCAGCAGTGTTCTCGGGGAGACCCAGTACTTC
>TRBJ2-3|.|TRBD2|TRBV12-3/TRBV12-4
CAISLASGLAGHFADTQYF
TGTGCCATCAGTTTAGCGTCCGGACTAGCGGGCCATTTTGCAGATACGCAGTATTTT
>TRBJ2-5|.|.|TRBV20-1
CSASRAGLGETQYF
TGCAGTGCTAGTCGGGCAGGGTTGGGGGAGACCCAGTACTTC
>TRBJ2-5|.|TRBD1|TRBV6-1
CASRGNRGETQYF
TGTGCCAGCAGGGGAAACAGGGGCGAGACCCAGTACTTC
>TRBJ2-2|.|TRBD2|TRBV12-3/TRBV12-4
CASRLGSGVAGELFF
TGTGCCAGCAGACTAGGGAGCGGGGTCGCCGGGGAGCTGTTTTTT
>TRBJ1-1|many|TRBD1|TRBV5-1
CASSAGTAGGTEAFF
TGCGCCAGCAGCGCTGGGACAGCTGGCGGTACTGAAGCTTTCTTT
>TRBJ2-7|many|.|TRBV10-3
CAISAASDGEQYF
TGTGCCATCTCGGCAGCGTCAGACGGCGAGCAGTACTTC
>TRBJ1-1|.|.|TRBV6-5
CASSLNEPNTEAFF
TGTGCCAGCAGTTTAAACGAACCGAACACTGAAGCTTTCTTT